This T cell receptor beta chain was sequenced during a study of shared clonotypes between healthy human individuals (dated by TCRdb to the early 2020s). With regard to the full study: Three men and a couple of women, aged 18 to 49 years, made up the cohort. For each donor, three plates each were used for CD4 naive and CD4 memory, two plates were used for CD8 naive, and one plate was used for CD8 memory. To estimate repertoire size and how much clonotype sharing occurs between individuals, the study deeply sequenced the blood TCR repertoires of roughly 5 healthy adults. Libraries were prepared and TCR repertoires were sequenced by different laboratories using diverse techniques, in order to increase sequencing depth and limit assay-specific biases. Leukapheresis yielded between about 0.94 and 9 billion PBMCs per donor.

Points the paper makes about the study in general: The small number of donors limited the genetic and exposure-history diversity represented. Based on pairwise subsampling, the degree of clonotype sharing among donors was expected to be affected by sequencing depth. Across a few donors, 5% to 6% of naive CD4, 3% to 4% of naive CD8, 2.3% of memory CD4, and over 0.35% of memory CD8 clonotypes were shared. Naive subsets generally had larger estimated clonotype richness than memory subsets did. Rarefaction of sorted-subset datasets indicated incomplete sequencing despite the large sequencing depth. Higher generation probabilities were observed for clonotypes shared by all four sorted-subset donors than for non-shared clonotypes. Sampling was limited to blood, and TCR repertoires in tissue likely differ from TCR repertoires in blood.

Using the deep immunoSEQ assay, multiplex PCR amplified TCR CDR3 regions from genomic DNA. Genomic DNA extracted from each cell subset was distributed evenly over all wells of several immunoSEQ 96-well plates, and each plate served as one replicate. For sorted subsets, each replicate PCR was loaded with around 200 ng genomic DNA, equivalent to 30,000 or so T cell genomes. The purified libraries were quantified using a Qubit 3.0 fluorometer, sized with a Bioanalyzer 2100, and then quantified again using the KAPA Library Quantification kit. Each immunoSEQ 96-well plate was sequenced on its own single-read 150-cycle Illumina NextSeq 550 flow cell. Regarding the original processing steps: Because only junctional sequences without quality scores were contained in the immunoSEQ output, filtering matching that applied to full-length reads could not be performed. To assign V/J genes and CDR3, sequences were annotated using PyIR, a Python wrapper for IgBLAST v1.9, with IMGT germline references. Reads with weak V/J assignments (E-value above 1e-6), missing CDR3, stop codons, out-of-frame junctions, or ambiguous translated residues were removed. A V3J clonotype was defined by an identical inferred V gene, J gene, and CDR3 amino acid sequence. The percentage overlap between two repertoires was calculated by dividing the number of shared unique clonotypes by the size of the smaller repertoire. Three approaches were used to assess repertoire richness: RTK rarefaction, the Chao1 estimator, and Recon v2.1 estimates of unobserved clonotypes. Generation probabilities for all TCRbeta clonotypes obtained by the gDNA method from a few donors were computed using OLGA. As stored in TCRdb, this immuneACCESS dataset retains in-frame rearrangements with V and J assigned. A fraction of the clones does not appear; measured against another copy, unresolved V genes explain less than half of the discrepancy, and the remainder lacks a known reason. V and J calls and clone size are given by that table; D and trimming were obtained from the DNA. The sample data list 1,400,000 or so clones, and about 98.5% of these were observed just once. About 0.35% of the sample rests with the top ten.

The donors were healthy, HIV-negative adults with no recently reported acute infections or vaccinations. Every donor was a Caucasian adult residing in Nashville, Tennessee, USA. Magnetic negative selection was used to enrich CD4+ T cells, after which naive cells were positively selected on CD45RA and the negative fraction became the memory subset. Blood was obtained by leukapheresis, after which PBMCs were separated by Ficoll-Histopaque density gradient centrifugation and cryopreserved in liquid nitrogen vapor phase. Purity and quantity of every magnetically sorted T cell population were checked by analytical flow cytometry. Each sorted fraction had its genomic DNA isolated and then quantified by UV absorbance on a Nanodrop 2000c. Germline trimming: 5 bases from V, 0 bases from J; junction bases outside gene matches: 23. CDR1 and CDR2 were assigned from the germline V gene as LGHNA and YSLEER. From cysteine to phenylalanine, the CDR3 is 21 amino acids long. The retained sequence is limited to the CDR3, 63 bases, with the frame set at the first base.

As concerns this clone: Its antigen target is currently unknown. No per-base quality is available; no much larger clone lies one base away.

The V gene is TRBV4-3 and the J gene is TRBJ2-3, with 7 bases aligning to TRBD2. The sequenced material came from naive CD4+ T cells sorted from blood. In the paper's terms, the cell subset or site label means: CD45RA+ positively selected. This clonotype was sampled from a man aged 30 to 39 in good health. The DNA is as follows: TGCGCCAGCAGCTTAAGGAGACTAGGATCGTCGGGGGGAGCTAGCACAGATACGCAGTATTTT. This translates into CASSLRRLGSSGGASTDTQYF.